This T cell receptor beta chain is drawn from a study of tumor-infiltrating lymphocytes in primary liver carcinoma. Notes on the study in general: Blood trailed tumors significantly in top-250-clone fraction (p = 0.039). Reduced overlap was seen in tumor-adjacent and tumor-blood pairs versus tumor region pairs.

The authors took blood RNA from unsorted whole blood and also extracted germline DNA. Patients in the cohort were treatment-naive and living with chronic HBV infection. The CDR3 is 10 residues long. Germline V gene sequence: CDR1 SQVTM, CDR2 ANQGSEA. Deletions cut 5 bases from V and 5 bases from J, with 5 bases between. This clonotype was picked up many times. What it recognizes is unknown. A primer in the constant region served to generate TCR beta cDNA from roughly 550 ng of total RNA. ARM-PCR, slightly modified, supplied the TCR beta libraries through three nested multiplex PCR rounds. Each of the first two PCR rounds ran 9 to 11 cycles with TRBV1-TRBV30 forward and C-beta reverse primers. TCRdb recomputed calls from the multiplex PCR reads with MiXCR, one row per CDR3 protein. The sample includes about 310,000 distinct CDR3 sequences, 55% to 65% of them seen just once.

Sequencing was done on a sample of peripheral blood. This sequence joins TRBV29-1 and TRBJ2-3; D remains ambiguous. The TCR originated in a middle-aged man with primary liver carcinoma and hepatitis B virus infection. The CDR3 here is CSVKIDTQYF. CDR3 sequence (DNA): TGCAGCGTTAAAATAGATACGCAGTATTTT.